This TCR beta chain was captured by sequencing in a study of T-cell reconstitution after alpha-beta-depleted transplantation in children. Overall study findings and caveats: T-cell counts and diversity were attributed mostly to newly produced T cells one year after transplant. Reportedly, roughly two months post-transplant, alpha-beta T cells arose from several hundred expanded graft clones.

Comments on this clonotype: Its antigen remains unknown.

Germline CDR1 is KGHDR and CDR2 is SFDVKD. The junction had 7 bases not matched to a gene; V was cut back by 4 bases and J by 5 bases. This CDR3 region has 16 residues. Unique molecular identifiers tagged the TCRbeta library. TCRdb processed the PCR reads anew with MiXCR; each CDR3 protein has one entry. The sample carries 250,000 to 300,000 distinct CDR3 sequences, almost 8% recorded once. This receptor was taken from a female patient aged 2 to 10 who had a stem cell transplant for Fanconi anemia, so the T cells may come from the graft donor. V gene TRBV24-1 combines with J gene TRBJ2-1; 10 bases map to TRBD1. The input for sequencing was peripheral blood, taken 360 days after TCRalphabeta/CD19-depleted stem cell transplant. This CDR3 reads CATSDPRDRGHNEQFF. In DNA form, the CDR3 reads TGTGCCACCAGTGACCCCCGGGACAGGGGCCACAATGAGCAGTTCTTC.